This T cell receptor beta chain came from a study of CD8 T cells in ankylosing spondylitis. In the case of this clonotype: Its antigen remains unidentified.

Whole-study results and caveats: Disease-linked clones were reportedly significantly enriched in matched ankylosing spondylitis synovial fluid. Typical of ankylosing spondylitis blood, it appeared, was a TCR beta motif of eight highly homologous variants. Prior work had noted some motif variants in reactive arthritis blood and synovial fluid.

Looked up from germline, CDR1 is SEHNR and CDR2 is FQNEAQ (reference sequence). V trimming: 8 bases; J trimming: 6 bases; junction bases outside the gene matches: 8. The CDR3 is 14 residues long. Molecular-barcoded quantitative 5'-RACE produced these TCR beta libraries. One entry per CDR3 protein, called by TCRdb with MiXCR from the 5' RACE reads. The data show under 450,000 distinct CDR3 sequences, about 15% seen once. The J gene is TRBJ1-4, the V gene TRBV7-9; 8 nucleotides line up with TRBD1. This clonotype was sampled from a male donor with ankylosing spondylitis. Sequencing input: blood, either unsorted or a sorted T cell fraction (not recorded which). The DNA for the CDR3 is TGTGCCAGCTGCCCCCAGGGGGCAGATGAAAAACTGTTTTTT. This sequence encodes CASCPQGADEKLFF.